This TCR beta chain was captured by sequencing in a study of blood T cell repertoires in COVID-19. Study information: T cells, B-cell-depleted T cells, or PBMCs provided the cDNA or gDNA that served as material.

Trimming removed 3 bases at V and 4 bases at J, with 18 bases between. The CDR3 covers 16 residues. The germline gives CDR1 KGHSH, CDR2 LQKENI. The method was immunoSEQ multiplex PCR; TCRdb's version includes in-frame clones alone and lacks a portion of them. The sample shows 100,000 to 120,000 clones, 75% to 80% of them seen only once. Sequences were obtained from peripheral blood. The clonotype was recovered from a woman of 80 years or more with active or convalescent COVID-19. The genes are TRBV18 and TRBJ1-2; D gene uncertain. The CDR3 sequence is CASSPAAPGGFYGYTF. In nucleotides, the CDR3 is TGTGCCAGCTCACCTGCTGCGCCTGGAGGTTTCTATGGCTACACCTTC.